This paragraph covers one T cell receptor beta chain sequence. Its antigen is unknown. PCR employed 60 Vbeta and 13 Jbeta primers. Here immunoSEQ multiplex PCR was the method, and the copy in TCRdb shows in-frame clones only, minus some. In total, the table holds tens of thousands of clones. The data were obtained in a study of cytomegalovirus exposure and HLA in healthy donors. The study's findings and limits: Highly shared sequence variants in one cluster were likely a sequencing artifact. An analysis that was carried out later associated 16,951 TCR beta sequences with HLA alleles at 0.05 false discovery rate. An analysis done earlier found most TCR beta V segments productive about 87% or about 30% of the time.

This CDR3 comprises 12 residues. V lost 3 bases and J lost 8, with 10 bases in between. Germline V gives CDR1 SGHNT, CDR2 YENEEA. Sequencing was carried out using PBMCs. The chain is built from TRBV11-3 and TRBJ1-1; TRBD1 might be the D (5 bases). The TCR comes from a woman in her thirties in good health and CMV-seropositive. The CDR3 sequence is CASSLQGWEAFF. The CDR3 DNA is TGTGCCAGCAGCTTGCAGGGATGGGAAGCTTTCTTT. The variable domain in full, completed from reference TRBV11-3 and TRBJ1-1, reads EAGVVQSPRYKIIEKKQPVAFWCNPISGHNTLYWYLQNLGQGPELLIRYENEEAVDDSQLPKDRFSAERLKGVDSTLKIQPAELGDSAVYLCASSLQGWEAFFGQGTRLTVV.